This T cell receptor beta chain was documented in a study of cytomegalovirus exposure and HLA in healthy donors. Study-level points and caveats: A later analysis appeared to link common viral pathogens to several of the most significant clusters. Previously analyzed data showed that most TCR beta V segments were productive at a frequency of about 90% or about 30%. In a later analysis, an Asian-associated ancestry cluster reportedly showed fewer N-insertions than the roughly 700-donor mean.

V lost 0 bases, J lost 3 bases, and 3 bases stayed unmatched. The CDR3 is made up of 15 amino acids. Germline V gene sequence: CDR1 MNHEY, CDR2 SVGAGI. As regards this clone: Its specificity is not known.

The PCR made use of 60 Vbeta and 13 Jbeta primers. Assay: immunoSEQ multiplex PCR; the TCRdb copy retains only in-frame clones and omits some. The sample consists of 170,000 or so clones, less than 85% of them appearing once. The sequence was collected from a man aged 18 to 30 in good health and CMV-seronegative. The gene calls are TRBV6-5 and TRBJ2-7; 9 positions match TRBD1. The source material was PBMCs. For the CDR3, the DNA is TGTGCCAGCAGTTACTCAACAGGGGGCAACTACGAGCAGTACTTC. Translation: CASSYSTGGNYEQYF.